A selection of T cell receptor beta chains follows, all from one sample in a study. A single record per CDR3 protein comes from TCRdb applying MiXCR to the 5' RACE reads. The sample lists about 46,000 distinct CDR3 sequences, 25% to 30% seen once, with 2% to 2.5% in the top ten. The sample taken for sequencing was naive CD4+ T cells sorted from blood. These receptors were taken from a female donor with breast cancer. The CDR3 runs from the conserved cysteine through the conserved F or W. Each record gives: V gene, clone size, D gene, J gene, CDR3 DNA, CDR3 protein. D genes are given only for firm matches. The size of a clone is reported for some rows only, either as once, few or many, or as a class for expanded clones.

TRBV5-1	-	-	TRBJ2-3	TGCGCCAGCAGCCATTCTGACTCGGGTGGGACAGATACGCAGTATTTT	CASSHSDSGGTDTQYF
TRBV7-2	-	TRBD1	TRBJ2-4	TGTGCCAGCAGCTTGGGAATCCGGGACAGGGGGCCTCAGTACTTC	CASSLGIRDRGPQYF
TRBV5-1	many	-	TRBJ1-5	TGCGCCAGCAGCTTGAGGGGAATGAGCAATCAGCCCCAGCATTTT	CASSLRGMSNQPQHF
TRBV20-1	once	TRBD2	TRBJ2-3	TGCAGTGCTAGAGAATCCCTAGCGGGGGACACAGATACGCAGTATTTT	CSARESLAGDTDTQYF
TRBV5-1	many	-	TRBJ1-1	TGCGCCAGCAGCTTTGATGACGGGGGCACTGAAGCTTTCTTT	CASSFDDGGTEAFF
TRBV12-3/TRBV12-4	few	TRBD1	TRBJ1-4	TGTGCCAGCAGCGCAGACAGGGTGGTGGGGAAACTGTTTTTT	CASSADRVVGKLFF
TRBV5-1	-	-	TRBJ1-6	TGCGCCAGCAGCTTTGGGACGGGGGGTGTCTCACCCCTCCACTTT	CASSFGTGGVSPLHF
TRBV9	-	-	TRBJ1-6	TGTGCCAGCAGCGTCTACGGGTCGAGCTCCTATAATTCACCCCTCCACTTT	CASSVYGSSSYNSPLHF
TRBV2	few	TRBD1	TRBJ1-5	TGTGCCAGCAGTAGCGGGACAGGGGAACAGCCCCAGCATTTT	CASSSGTGEQPQHF
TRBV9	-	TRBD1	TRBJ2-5	TGTGCCAGCAGCGTCACAGGGGGCTTTAGCGGAGGGAGGGACGAGACCCAGGACTTC	CASSVTGGFSGGRDETQDF
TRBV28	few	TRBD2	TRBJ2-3	TGTGCCAGCAGTTTAATTTCAGCGGGAGTTACATATTTT	CASSLISAGVTYF